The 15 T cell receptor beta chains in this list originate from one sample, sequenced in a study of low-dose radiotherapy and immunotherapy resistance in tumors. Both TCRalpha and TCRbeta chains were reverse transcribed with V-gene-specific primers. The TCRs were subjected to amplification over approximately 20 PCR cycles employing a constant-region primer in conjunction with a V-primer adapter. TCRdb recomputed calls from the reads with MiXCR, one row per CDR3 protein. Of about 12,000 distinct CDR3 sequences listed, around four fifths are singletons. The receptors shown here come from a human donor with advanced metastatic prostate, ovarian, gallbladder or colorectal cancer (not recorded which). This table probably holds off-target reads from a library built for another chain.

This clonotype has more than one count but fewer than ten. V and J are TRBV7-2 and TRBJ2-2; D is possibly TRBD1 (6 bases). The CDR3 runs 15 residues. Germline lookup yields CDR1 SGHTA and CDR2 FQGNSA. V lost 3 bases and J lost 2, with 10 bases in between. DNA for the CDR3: TGTGCCAGCAGCTTTGGGACATTCAACACCGGGGAGCTGTTTTTT. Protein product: CASSFGTFNTGELFF.

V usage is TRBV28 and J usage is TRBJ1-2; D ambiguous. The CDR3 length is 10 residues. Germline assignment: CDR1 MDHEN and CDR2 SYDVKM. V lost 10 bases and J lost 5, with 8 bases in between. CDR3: CATDSYGYTF. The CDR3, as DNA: TGTGCCACTGATAGTTATGGCTACACCTTC.

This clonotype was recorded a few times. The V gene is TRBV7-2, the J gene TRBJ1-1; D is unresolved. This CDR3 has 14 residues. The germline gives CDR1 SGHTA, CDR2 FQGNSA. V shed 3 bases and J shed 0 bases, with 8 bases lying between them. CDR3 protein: CASSLWVLNTEAFF. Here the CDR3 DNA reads TGTGCCAGCAGCTTGTGGGTTTTGAACACTGAAGCTTTCTTT.

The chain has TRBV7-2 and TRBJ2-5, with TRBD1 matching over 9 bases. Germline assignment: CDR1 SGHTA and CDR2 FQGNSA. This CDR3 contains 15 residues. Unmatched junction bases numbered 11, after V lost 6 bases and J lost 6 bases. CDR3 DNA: TGTGCCAGCAGTCTAGGGGGACAGGGTTTGCAGACCCAGTACTTC. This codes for CASSLGGQGLQTQYF.

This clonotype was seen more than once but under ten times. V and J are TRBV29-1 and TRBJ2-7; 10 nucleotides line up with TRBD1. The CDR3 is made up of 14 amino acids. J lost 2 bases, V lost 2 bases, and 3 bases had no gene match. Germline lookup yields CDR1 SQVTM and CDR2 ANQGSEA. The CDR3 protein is CSVETGTGAYEQYF. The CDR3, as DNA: TGCAGCGTTGAAACCGGGACAGGGGCCTACGAGCAGTACTTC.

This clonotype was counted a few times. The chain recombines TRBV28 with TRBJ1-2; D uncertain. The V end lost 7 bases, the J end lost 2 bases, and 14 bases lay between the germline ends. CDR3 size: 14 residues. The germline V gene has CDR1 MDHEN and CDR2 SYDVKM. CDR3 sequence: CASTSPGNNYGYTF. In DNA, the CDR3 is TGTGCCAGCACCTCCCCGGGCAACAACTATGGCTACACCTTC.

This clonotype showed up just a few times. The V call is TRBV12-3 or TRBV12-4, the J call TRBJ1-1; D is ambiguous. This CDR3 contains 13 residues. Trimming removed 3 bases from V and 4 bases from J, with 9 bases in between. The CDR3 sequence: CASSLTGVTEAFF. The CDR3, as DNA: TGTGCCAGCAGTTTGACGGGTGTCACTGAAGCTTTCTTT.

In nucleotides, the CDR3 is TGTGCCACCCAGTCGTGGACAGATACGCAGTATTTT. It yields the protein CATQSWTDTQYF. The chain is built from TRBV6-1 and TRBJ2-3; D remains unclear. Deletions cut 10 bases from V and 3 bases from J, with 11 bases between. This CDR3 has 12 residues. Germline values: CDR1 MNHNS, CDR2 SASEGT.

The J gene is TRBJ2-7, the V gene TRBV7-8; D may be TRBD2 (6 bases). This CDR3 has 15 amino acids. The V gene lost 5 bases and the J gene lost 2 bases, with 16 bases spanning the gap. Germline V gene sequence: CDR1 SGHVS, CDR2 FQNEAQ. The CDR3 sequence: CASSPTGEATYEQYF. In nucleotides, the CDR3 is TGTGCCAGCAGCCCGACGGGGGAAGCCACCTACGAGCAGTACTTC. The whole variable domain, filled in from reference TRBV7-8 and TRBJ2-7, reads GAGVSQSPRYKVAKRGQDVALRCDPISGHVSLFWYQQALGQGPEFLTYFQNEAQLDKSGLPSDRFFAERPEGSVSTLKIQRTQQEDSAVYLCASSPTGEATYEQYFGPGTRLTVT.

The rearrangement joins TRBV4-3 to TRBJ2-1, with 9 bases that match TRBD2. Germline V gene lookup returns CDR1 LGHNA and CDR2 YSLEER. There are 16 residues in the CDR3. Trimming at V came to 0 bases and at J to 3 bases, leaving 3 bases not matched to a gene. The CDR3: CASSQDSGGYYNEQFF. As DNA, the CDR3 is TGCGCCAGCAGCCAAGATAGCGGGGGATACTACAATGAGCAGTTCTTC.

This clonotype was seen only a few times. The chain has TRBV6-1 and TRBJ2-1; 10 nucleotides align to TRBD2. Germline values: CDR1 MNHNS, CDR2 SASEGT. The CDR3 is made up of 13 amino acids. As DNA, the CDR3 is TGTGCAGCCTGGACTAGCGGTCACAATGAGCAGTTCTTC. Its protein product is CAAWTSGHNEQFF.

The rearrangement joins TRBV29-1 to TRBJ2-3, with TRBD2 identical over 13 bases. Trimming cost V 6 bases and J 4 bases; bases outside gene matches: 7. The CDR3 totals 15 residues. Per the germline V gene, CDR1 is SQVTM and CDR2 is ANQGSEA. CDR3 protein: CSVRTSGSGADTQYF. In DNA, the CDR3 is TGCAGCGTCAGGACTAGCGGGAGTGGGGCAGATACGCAGTATTTT.

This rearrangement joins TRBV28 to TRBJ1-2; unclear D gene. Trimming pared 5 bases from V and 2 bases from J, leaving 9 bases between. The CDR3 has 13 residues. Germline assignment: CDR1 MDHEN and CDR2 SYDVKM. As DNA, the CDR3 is TGTGCCAGCAGTCCCGGGTTGAACTATGGCTACACCTTC. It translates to CASSPGLNYGYTF.

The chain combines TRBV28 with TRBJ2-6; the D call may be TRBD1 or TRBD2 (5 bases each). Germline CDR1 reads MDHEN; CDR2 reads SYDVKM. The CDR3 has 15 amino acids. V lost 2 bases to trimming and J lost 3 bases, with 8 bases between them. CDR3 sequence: CASSLGGGGANVLTF. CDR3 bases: TGTGCCAGCAGTTTAGGGGGTGGTGGGGCCAACGTCCTGACTTTC.

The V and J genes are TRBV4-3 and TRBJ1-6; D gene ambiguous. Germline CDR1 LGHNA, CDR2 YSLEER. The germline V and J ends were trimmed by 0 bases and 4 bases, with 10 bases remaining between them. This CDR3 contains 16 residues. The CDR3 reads CASSQEWALYNSPLHF. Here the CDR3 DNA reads TGCGCCAGCAGCCAAGAGTGGGCATTATATAATTCACCCCTCCACTTT.